This entry describes one TCR beta chain. Its antigen is not known. The PCR made use of 60 Vbeta and 13 Jbeta primers. TCRdb's table, derived via immunoSEQ multiplex PCR, lists solely in-frame clones and lacks some. The table includes over 55,000 clones, approximately 83% detected once. This specimen belongs to a study of cytomegalovirus exposure and HLA in healthy donors. Across the whole study: Around 83% of 350 to 400 genotyped donors fell in the Caucasian-associated ancestry cluster.

Study-wide findings and caveats: In a later analysis, TCR beta V- and J-gene trimming showed a link to a missense DCLRE1C variant. What was likely a sequencing artifact was a cluster of highly shared sequence variants. A reported reduction in N-insertions relative to the approximately 670-donor mean was seen in an Asian-associated ancestry cluster in a later analysis.

Trimming at V came to 0 bases and at J to 4 bases, leaving 8 bases not matched to a gene. Germline V gene sequence: CDR1 SGHRS, CDR2 YFSETQ. The CDR3 loop spans 19 amino acids. This chain connects TRBV5-1 to TRBJ2-2; TRBD2 agrees at 14 bases. Sequencing input: PBMCs. This sequence was found in a man in his forties in good health and CMV-seronegative. The CDR3 DNA follows: TGCGCCAGCAGCTTGGTGAGACTAGCGGGGGGGCCGACCACCGGGGAGCTGTTTTTT. It is translated as CASSLVRLAGGPTTGELFF.